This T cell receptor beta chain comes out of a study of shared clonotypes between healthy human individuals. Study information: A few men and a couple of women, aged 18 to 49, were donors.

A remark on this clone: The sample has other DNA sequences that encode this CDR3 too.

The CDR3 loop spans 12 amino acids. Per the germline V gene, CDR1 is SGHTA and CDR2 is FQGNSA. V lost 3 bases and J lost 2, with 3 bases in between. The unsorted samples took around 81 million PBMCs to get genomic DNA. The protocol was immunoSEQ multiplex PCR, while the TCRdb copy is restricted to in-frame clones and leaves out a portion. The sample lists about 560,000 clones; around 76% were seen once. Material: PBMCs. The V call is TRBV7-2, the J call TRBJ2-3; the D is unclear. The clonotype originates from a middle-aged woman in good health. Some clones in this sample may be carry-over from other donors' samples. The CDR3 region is CASSLYTDTQYF. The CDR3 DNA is TGTGCCAGCAGCTTGTACACAGATACGCAGTATTTT.